The clone carrying this T cell receptor (beta chain) has a single count. Its specificity is not known. The germline CDR1 and CDR2 sequences are MNHEY and SVGEGT. The CDR3 is 17 amino acids. V dropped 2 bases and J dropped 6; count of bases not matched to a gene: 13. This sample is part of a study of T cell responses to AZD1222 COVID-19 vaccine. General study results and limits: Spike-spanning, vaccine-associated CD4 TCRs were dominant at 160-218 and 743-854.

The data were produced by immunoSEQ multiplex PCR, yet TCRdb's version contains in-frame clones alone and is incomplete. The data contain 150,000 to 200,000 clones, about 90% of them singletons. This clonotype was sampled from an adult who received the MenACWY meningococcal vaccine as a control. The V call is TRBV6-2 or TRBV6-3, the J call TRBJ1-1; TRBD1 agrees at 9 bases. This material consisted of peripheral blood, taken 28 days after the second dose of the MenACWY control vaccine. The chain's CDR3 is CASSYTWSGTGPPEAFF. CDR3 DNA sequence: TGTGCCAGCAGTTACACCTGGAGCGGGACAGGGCCCCCTGAAGCTTTCTTT.